The rows below give T cell receptor beta chains drawn from one sample of a study of technical replicates of blood from a handful of donors. Profiled with immunoSEQ multiplex PCR; TCRdb holds only in-frame clones, not every one. The data show about 74,000 clones, with just under 95% seen just once and approximately 0.26% held by the top ten. Sequencing was done on a sample of T cells isolated from PBMCs. The receptors stem from a human donor in good health. Each CDR3 is given with its conserved first and last residue. D genes are given only for firm matches. Not every row has a clone size; where given, it reads once, few, many or a size class.

d_gene	abundance	v_gene	j_gene	CDR3aa	CDR3nt
TRBD1	-	TRBV19	TRBJ1-5	CASSRGRVQPQHF	TGTGCCAGTAGCAGGGGGCGCGTTCAGCCCCAGCATTTT
-	few	TRBV15	TRBJ1-1	CATSPHLNTEAFF	TGTGCCACCAGCCCCCATCTGAACACTGAAGCTTTCTTT
TRBD2	once	TRBV29-1	TRBJ2-5	CSVEGASGTFQETQYF	TGCAGCGTTGAAGGGGCTAGCGGTACTTTTCAAGAGACCCAGTACTTC
-	-	TRBV7-2	TRBJ1-5	CASTRQAGPQPQHF	TGTGCCAGCACCCGACAGGCAGGGCCTCAGCCCCAGCATTTT
TRBD1	-	TRBV5-1	TRBJ1-4	CASSLEGQGNYEKLFF	TGCGCCAGCAGCTTAGAGGGACAGGGGAATTATGAAAAACTGTTTTTT
TRBD2	-	TRBV5-1	TRBJ2-3	CASSWDVQLAGGPYGTDTQYF	TGCGCCAGCAGCTGGGATGTTCAACTAGCGGGGGGGCCCTATGGCACAGATACGCAGTATTTT
-	-	TRBV7-9	TRBJ2-5	CASSLVRQVSYQETQYF	TGTGCCAGCAGCTTAGTGAGACAGGTTTCATACCAAGAGACCCAGTACTTC
TRBD2	-	TRBV11-2	TRBJ2-7	CASSPPMTSGNPYEQYF	TGTGCCAGCAGCCCCCCAATGACTAGCGGGAATCCCTACGAGCAGTACTTC
-	once	TRBV19	TRBJ1-1	CASSISFGGTEAFF	TGTGCCAGTAGTATAAGTTTCGGGGGCACTGAAGCTTTCTTT
-	-	TRBV5-1	TRBJ2-7	CASSLMTGTGTSYEQYF	TGCGCCAGCAGCTTGATGACCGGGACAGGGACTAGCTACGAGCAGTACTTC
-	once	TRBV5-1	TRBJ2-6	CASSFQGGAGANVLTF	TGCGCCAGCAGCTTCCAGGGAGGTGCTGGGGCCAACGTCCTGACTTTC
TRBD1	-	TRBV29-1	TRBJ1-1	CSVWGQKNTEAFF	TGCAGCGTTTGGGGACAGAAGAACACTGAAGCTTTCTTT
-	-	TRBV10-3	TRBJ2-7	CAISDSGKFGEQYF	TGTGCCATCAGTGACTCAGGGAAGTTCGGCGAGCAGTACTTC
TRBD1	-	TRBV2	TRBJ2-2	CASSAGQGFTGELFF	TGTGCCAGCAGCGCCGGACAGGGTTTCACCGGGGAGCTGTTTTTT
TRBD1	-	TRBV10-1	TRBJ2-7	CASSQTGLGEQYF	TGCGCCAGCAGTCAGACAGGGTTGGGGGAGCAGTACTTC
-	-	TRBV5-1	TRBJ2-5	CASSLVGPGSETQYF	TGCGCCAGCAGCTTGGTTGGGCCGGGGTCAGAGACCCAGTACTTC
TRBD1	-	TRBV15	TRBJ1-5	CATSMTLRPGGTPQHF	TGTGCCACCAGCATGACCCTCCGGCCAGGGGGCACGCCCCAGCATTTT
TRBD2	-	TRBV15	TRBJ2-2	CATTPGGGRGTGELFF	TGTGCCACCACCCCAGGCGGGGGGCGGGGCACCGGGGAGCTGTTTTTT
-	-	TRBV9	TRBJ1-2	CASSVVTGGGYTF	TGTGCCAGCAGCGTAGTAACGGGGGGTGGCTACACCTTC
TRBD1	-	TRBV7-8	TRBJ1-2	CASSPNLGQDGYTF	TGTGCCAGCAGCCCAAACCTTGGACAGGATGGCTACACCTTC
-	-	TRBV6-1	TRBJ1-5	CASGDAGDQPQHF	TGTGCCAGCGGGGACGCGGGGGATCAGCCCCAGCATTTT
TRBD2	-	TRBV2	TRBJ2-1	CASSDWTSGGALNEQFF	TGTGCCAGCAGCGACTGGACTAGCGGGGGGGCGCTGAATGAGCAGTTCTTC
TRBD1	-	TRBV6-5	TRBJ2-1	CASSSGTGNYNEQFF	TGTGCCAGCAGTTCCGGGACAGGGAACTACAATGAGCAGTTCTTC
TRBD2	-	TRBV6-1	TRBJ2-7	CASSRGGVYEQYF	TGTGCCAGCTCACGGGGGGGCGTCTACGAGCAGTACTTC
TRBD1	-	TRBV5-6	TRBJ1-6	CASNKQGAYNSPLHF	TGTGCCAGCAACAAACAGGGGGCGTATAATTCACCCCTCCACTTT
-	-	TRBV6-5	TRBJ2-2	CASSRRFGQTGELFF	TGTGCCAGCAGCCGACGCTTCGGACAGACCGGGGAGCTGTTTTTT
-	once	TRBV5-6	TRBJ2-1	CASSSRPGSSYNEQFF	TGTGCCAGCAGCTCCAGGCCAGGTAGCTCCTACAATGAGCAGTTCTTC
TRBD1	-	TRBV5-4	TRBJ2-7	CASSSGQVGYEQYF	TGTGCCAGCAGCTCCGGACAGGTTGGCTACGAGCAGTACTTC
-	-	TRBV19	TRBJ2-3	CASSWGYRTNTDTQYF	TGTGCCAGTAGTTGGGGTTACAGGACAAACACAGATACGCAGTATTTT
TRBD2	-	TRBV5-4	TRBJ2-7	CASSTLAGDFYEQYF	TGTGCCAGCAGCACATTAGCGGGAGATTTCTACGAGCAGTACTTC
TRBD2	once	TRBV5-1	TRBJ2-1	CASSPVPGLAEEIFDEQFF	TGCGCCAGCAGCCCTGTCCCGGGACTAGCGGAGGAGATATTCGATGAGCAGTTCTTC
-	-	TRBV7-8	TRBJ2-1	CASSLGPKPGEEQFF	TGTGCCAGCAGCCTAGGGCCTAAACCGGGGGAAGAGCAGTTCTTC
TRBD1	-	TRBV7-3	TRBJ2-7	CASSPGTGGDYEQYF	TGTGCCAGCAGCCCCGGGACAGGGGGCGACTACGAGCAGTACTTC
-	-	TRBV27	TRBJ2-1	CASSLYRGGGNEQFF	TGTGCCAGCAGTTTGTACAGGGGGGGCGGGAATGAGCAGTTCTTC
TRBD1	-	TRBV13	TRBJ2-2	CASSSQGAFSGELFF	TGTGCCAGCAGCTCTCAGGGGGCATTCTCCGGGGAGCTGTTTTTT
-	-	TRBV2	TRBJ2-3	CASSKEGGGRQYF	TGTGCCAGCAGCAAGGAAGGCGGAGGGAGGCAGTATTTT
-	-	TRBV19	TRBJ1-1	CASTHSSPQEEAFF	TGTGCCAGTACTCATTCCTCCCCACAGGAGGAAGCTTTCTTT
TRBD2	-	TRBV27	TRBJ2-1	CASRPGLAGGIHEQFF	TGTGCCAGCAGGCCCGGACTAGCGGGAGGTATCCATGAGCAGTTCTTC
TRBD2	-	TRBV7-9	TRBJ2-3	CASSFSTSGRTDTQYF	TGTGCCAGCAGCTTTTCGACTAGCGGACGCACAGATACGCAGTATTTT
-	-	TRBV5-6	TRBJ1-2	CASSLDAVSGYTF	TGTGCCAGCAGCTTGGATGCGGTGAGCGGCTACACCTTC
-	-	TRBV7-9	TRBJ1-1	CASSLGQTNTEAFF	TGTGCCAGCAGCTTAGGACAGACCAACACTGAAGCTTTCTTT
TRBD2	-	TRBV6-1	TRBJ2-1	CASSEGTSGGMAYNEQFF	TGTGCCAGCAGTGAAGGGACTAGCGGAGGGATGGCCTACAATGAGCAGTTCTTC
-	-	TRBV7-9	TRBJ1-1	CAAIGGGRGTEAFF	TGTGCCGCGATCGGTGGGGGGCGGGGGACTGAAGCTTTCTTT
-	-	TRBV11-2	TRBJ2-2	CASSQNTGELFF	TGTGCCAGCAGCCAAAACACCGGGGAGCTGTTTTTT
-	-	TRBV9	TRBJ2-3	CASSVVAGATDTQYF	TGTGCCAGCAGCGTAGTGGCGGGGGCGACAGATACGCAGTATTTT
-	-	TRBV5-4	TRBJ1-1	CASSLGGGLNTEAFF	TGTGCCAGCAGCCTCGGGGGGGGTCTGAACACTGAAGCTTTCTTT
-	-	TRBV5-4	TRBJ2-4	CASSLVRGSKNIQYF	TGTGCCAGCAGCTTGGTGCGGGGCTCCAAAAACATTCAGTACTTC
TRBD1	-	TRBV5-1	TRBJ2-7	CASSLEGTAYYEQYF	TGCGCCAGCAGCTTAGAGGGGACAGCTTACTACGAGCAGTACTTC
TRBD1	-	TRBV19	TRBJ2-7	CASTSRWTGVLGEQYF	TGTGCCAGTACTTCCAGGTGGACAGGGGTGCTGGGCGAGCAGTACTTC
-	-	TRBV10-3	TRBJ1-5	CAISQQRGPSNQPQHF	TGTGCCATCAGCCAACAGAGAGGGCCTAGCAATCAGCCCCAGCATTTT
TRBD1	-	TRBV7-9	TRBJ1-5	CASSDRASNQPQHF	TGTGCCAGCAGCGACAGGGCTAGCAATCAGCCCCAGCATTTT
-	-	TRBV18	TRBJ1-2	CASSPKGLNYGYTF	TGTGCCAGCTCACCGAAGGGACTGAACTATGGCTACACCTTC
-	once	TRBV27	TRBJ1-3	CASSRGSGNTIYF	TGTGCCAGCAGCAGGGGTTCTGGAAACACCATATATTTT
-	once	TRBV7-2	TRBJ1-3	CASSLRSTAGNTIYF	TGTGCCAGCAGCTTACGGTCCACAGCTGGAAACACCATATATTTT
TRBD2	-	TRBV5-1	TRBJ2-2	CASGKAGGSGELFF	TGCGCCAGCGGCAAAGCGGGAGGGTCCGGGGAGCTGTTTTTT